The present T cell receptor (beta chain) was sequenced within a study of T-cell memory formation after mild COVID-19. Study outcomes and limitations: Clones contracting over day 15 to 85 were CD4/CD8 balanced, with later expanders leaning CD4+.

TCRdb re-analysed the 5' RACE reads in MiXCR, keeping a single row per CDR3 protein. There are approximately 230,000 distinct CDR3 sequences in the sample; approximately 16% occur only once, and around 3.4% lies in the top ten. Deletions cut 6 bases from V and 4 bases from J, with 18 bases between. The germline gives CDR1 MGHRA, CDR2 YSYEKL. The CDR3 extends over 15 amino acids. On this clonotype itself: Its antigen is not known.

J is TRBJ1-1 and V is TRBV4-1, with D perhaps matching TRBD1 (5 bases). Sequencing was done on a sample of PBMCs or a T cell subset sorted from them (not recorded which). The sequence was obtained from a young man who had mild COVID-19 (a few samples of this study predate the infection). Cell type and time point are not known. CDR3 in amino acids: CASRQIGAVSTEAFF. The DNA for the CDR3 is TGCGCCAGCAGACAAATTGGGGCGGTGAGCACTGAAGCTTTCTTT.